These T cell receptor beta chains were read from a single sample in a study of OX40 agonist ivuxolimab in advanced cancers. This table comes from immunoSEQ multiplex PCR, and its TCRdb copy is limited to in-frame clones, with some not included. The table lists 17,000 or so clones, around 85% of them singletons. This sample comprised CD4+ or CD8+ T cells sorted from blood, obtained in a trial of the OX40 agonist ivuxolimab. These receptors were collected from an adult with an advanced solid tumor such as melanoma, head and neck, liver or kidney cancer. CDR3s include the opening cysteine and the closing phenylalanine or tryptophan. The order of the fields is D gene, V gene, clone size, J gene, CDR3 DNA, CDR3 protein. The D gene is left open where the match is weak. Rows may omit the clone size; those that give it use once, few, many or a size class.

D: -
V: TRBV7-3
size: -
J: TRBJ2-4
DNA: TGTGCCAGCAGCTCCATCCAATCCCCCAATGTAAACATTCAGTACTTC
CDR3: CASSSIQSPNVNIQYF

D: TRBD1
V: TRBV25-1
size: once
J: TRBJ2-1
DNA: TGTGCCAGCAGTTGGGGGACAGGGGATTATGAGCAGTTCTTC
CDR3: CASSWGTGDYEQFF

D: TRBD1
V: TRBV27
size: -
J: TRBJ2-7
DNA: TGTGCCACCATGCCGGGACAGACGCCCTACGAGCAGTACTTC
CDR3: CATMPGQTPYEQYF

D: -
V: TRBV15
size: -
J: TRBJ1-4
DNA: TGTGCCACCAGCAGAGTCCCGGTGGAGGAAAAACTGTTTTTT
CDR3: CATSRVPVEEKLFF

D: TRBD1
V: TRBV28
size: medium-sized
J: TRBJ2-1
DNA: TGTGCCAGCAGTCCCGGGACAGGGGGCTCCCGCTCCTACAATGAGCAGTTCTTC
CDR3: CASSPGTGGSRSYNEQFF

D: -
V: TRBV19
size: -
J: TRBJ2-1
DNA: TGTGCCAGTAGGGAGAGGAATGAGCAGTTCTTC
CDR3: CASRERNEQFF

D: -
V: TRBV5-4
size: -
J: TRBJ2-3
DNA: TGTGCCAGCGGCCCGCCAGGCAGCGCAGATACGCAGTATTTT
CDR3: CASGPPGSADTQYF

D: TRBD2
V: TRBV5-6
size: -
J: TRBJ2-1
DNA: TGTGCCAGCAGCTTGGGGACTAGCCGATTCAATGAGCAGTTCTTC
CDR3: CASSLGTSRFNEQFF

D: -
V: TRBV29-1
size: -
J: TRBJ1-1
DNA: TGCAGCGTCGCTACCACTGAAGCTTTCTTT
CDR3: CSVATTEAFF

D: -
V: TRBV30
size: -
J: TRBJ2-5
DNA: TGTGCCTGGAGTATCGGAGAGACCCAGTACTTC
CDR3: CAWSIGETQYF

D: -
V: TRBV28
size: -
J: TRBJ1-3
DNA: TGTGCCAGCAGTTTATGGGCCCTGGCTGGAAACACCATATATTTT
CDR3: CASSLWALAGNTIYF

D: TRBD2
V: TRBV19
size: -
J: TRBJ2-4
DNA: TGTGCCAGTAGTATCGAGGATAGCGGGAGTGCCAAAAACATTCAGTACTTC
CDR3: CASSIEDSGSAKNIQYF

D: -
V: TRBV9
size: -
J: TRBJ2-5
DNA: TGTGCCAGCAGCGGGTACCACCTCGGAGGGACCCAGTACTTC
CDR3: CASSGYHLGGTQYF

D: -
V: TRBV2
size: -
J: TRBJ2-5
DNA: TGTGCCAGCAGGCCTCCTTCCAAACAGCGGCAAGAGACCCAGTACTTC
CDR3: CASRPPSKQRQETQYF

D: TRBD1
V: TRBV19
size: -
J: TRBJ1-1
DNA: TGTGCCAGTAGTATCCCAGCCAGGGGGGCGAACACTGAAGCTTTCTTT
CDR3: CASSIPARGANTEAFF

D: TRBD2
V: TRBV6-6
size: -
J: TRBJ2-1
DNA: TGTGCCAGCATAGGGACTAGCGGGAGTTACAATGAGCAGTTCTTC
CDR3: CASIGTSGSYNEQFF

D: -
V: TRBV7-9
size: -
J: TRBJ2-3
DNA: TGTGCCAGCAGCCATATCCGCGTAGATACGCAGTATTTT
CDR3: CASSHIRVDTQYF

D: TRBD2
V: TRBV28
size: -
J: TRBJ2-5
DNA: TGTGCCAGCAGACTGACTAGCGGGAGTTCGGAGACCCAGTACTTC
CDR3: CASRLTSGSSETQYF

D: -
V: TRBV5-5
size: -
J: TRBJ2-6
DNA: TGTGCCAGCGCATGGCGTGTCTCGCCAAAGTCGGGCCAACGTCCTGACTTC
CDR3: CASAWRVSPKSGQRPDF

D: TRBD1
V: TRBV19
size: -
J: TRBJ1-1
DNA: TGTGCCAGTTGGAGAGGGGGCGGCACTGAAGCTTTCTTT
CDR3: CASWRGGGTEAFF

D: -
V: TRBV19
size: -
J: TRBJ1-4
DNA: TGTGCCAGTAGTCCGACAGCAGGAAAACTGTTTTTT
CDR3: CASSPTAGKLFF

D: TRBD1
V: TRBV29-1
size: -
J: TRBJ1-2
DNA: TGCAGCGCAGTCGGGACAGTCAACTATGGCTACACCTTC
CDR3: CSAVGTVNYGYTF

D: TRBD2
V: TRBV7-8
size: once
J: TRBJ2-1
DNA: TGTGCCAGCAGCTTACCCACCGGGACTAGCGGGAGTAGGGCCTACAATGAGCAGTTCTTC
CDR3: CASSLPTGTSGSRAYNEQFF

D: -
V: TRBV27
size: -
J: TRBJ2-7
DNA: TGTGCCAGCAGTAAGGCTACAGAACTCCCCTACGAGCAGTACTTC
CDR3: CASSKATELPYEQYF

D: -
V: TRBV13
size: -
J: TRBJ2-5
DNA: TGTGCCAGCAGCTTAATTAGGGGGGAGACCCAGTACTTC
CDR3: CASSLIRGETQYF

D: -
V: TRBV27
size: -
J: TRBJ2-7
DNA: TGTGCCAGCAGTTTATATCCAGGGTCCCACGAGCAGTACTTC
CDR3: CASSLYPGSHEQYF

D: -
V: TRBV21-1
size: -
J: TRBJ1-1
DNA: TGTGCCAGCAGCACCCCCGGGACAGAGACTGAAGCTTTCTTT
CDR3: CASSTPGTETEAFF

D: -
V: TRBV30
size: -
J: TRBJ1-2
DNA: TGTGCCTGGAGGCTAGGCGGAGGCTACACCTTC
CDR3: CAWRLGGGYTF

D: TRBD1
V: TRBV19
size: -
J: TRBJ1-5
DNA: TGTGCCAGTAGCCATGGGACAGGGGGCCAGCCCCAGCATTTT
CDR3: CASSHGTGGQPQHF

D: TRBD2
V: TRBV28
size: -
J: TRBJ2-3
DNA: TGTGCCAGCAGTTTGTGGGCGGGAGGACAGTATTTT
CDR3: CASSLWAGGQYF

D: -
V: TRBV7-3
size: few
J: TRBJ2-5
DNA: TGTGCCAGCAGTACGGGATTCCAAGGCGTTGGGAAGACCCAGTACTTC
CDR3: CASSTGFQGVGKTQYF

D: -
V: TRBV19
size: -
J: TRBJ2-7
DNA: TGTGCCAGTAGTATAAAATCGGCCAAGAGCTCCTACGAGCAGTACTTC
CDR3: CASSIKSAKSSYEQYF

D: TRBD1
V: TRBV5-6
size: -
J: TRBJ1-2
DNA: TGTGCCAGCAGCTGGGACAGGGATTGGTATGGCTACACCTTC
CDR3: CASSWDRDWYGYTF

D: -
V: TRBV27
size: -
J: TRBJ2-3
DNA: TGTGCCAGCAGTTATGGGACTGCGGGAACAGATACGCAGTATTTT
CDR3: CASSYGTAGTDTQYF

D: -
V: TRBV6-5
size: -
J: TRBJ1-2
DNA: TGTGCCAGCAGTTACGGCACTGACTATGGCTACACCTTC
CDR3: CASSYGTDYGYTF

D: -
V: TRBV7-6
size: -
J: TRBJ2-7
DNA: TGTGCCAGCAGCAAACCCGGAGGCGAGCAGTACTTC
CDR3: CASSKPGGEQYF

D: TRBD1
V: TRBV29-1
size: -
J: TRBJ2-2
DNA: TGCAGCGTTGACGTGACCGGGACAGGGTCCGGGGAGCTGTTTTTT
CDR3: CSVDVTGTGSGELFF

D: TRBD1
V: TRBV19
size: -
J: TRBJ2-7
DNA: TGTGCCAGTAGTCCCGCGACAGGGGGCCAGTACGAGCAGTACTTC
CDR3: CASSPATGGQYEQYF

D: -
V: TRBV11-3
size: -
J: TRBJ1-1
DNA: TGTGCCAGCAGCTTTCCCCGGGACATCCCTAACACTGAAGCTTTCTTT
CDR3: CASSFPRDIPNTEAFF

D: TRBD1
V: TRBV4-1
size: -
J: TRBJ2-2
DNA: TGCGCCAGCAGCCAAGATGGGAGACAGGGCATTATCACCGGGGAGCTGTTTTTT
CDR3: CASSQDGRQGIITGELFF

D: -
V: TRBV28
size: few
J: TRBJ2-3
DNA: TGTGCCAGCAGCGCGCTCATTGGGTTCACAGATACGCAGTATTTT
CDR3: CASSALIGFTDTQYF

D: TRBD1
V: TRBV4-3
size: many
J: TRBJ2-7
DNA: TGCGCCAGCAGCCAAGATTATTCAGGAGACAGGGGACTCGCGGGGTACGAGCAGTACTTC
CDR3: CASSQDYSGDRGLAGYEQYF

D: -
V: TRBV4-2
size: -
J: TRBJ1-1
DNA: TGTGCCAGCAGCCAAGATGAAGACGGAAACACTGAAGCTTTCTTT
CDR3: CASSQDEDGNTEAFF

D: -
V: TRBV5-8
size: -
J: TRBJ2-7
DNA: TGTGCCAGCAACCCTCCCTACGAGCAGTACTTC
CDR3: CASNPPYEQYF

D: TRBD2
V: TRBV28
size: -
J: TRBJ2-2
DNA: TGTGCCAGCACCTGGGGGGGGTTAAAGGCGACCGGGGAGCTGTTTTTT
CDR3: CASTWGGLKATGELFF

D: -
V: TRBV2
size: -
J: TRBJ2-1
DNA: TGTGCCAGCAGTAACTCGGAGCAGTTCTTC
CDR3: CASSNSEQFF

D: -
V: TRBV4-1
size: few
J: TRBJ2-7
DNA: TGCGCCAGCAGCCCCCCCGGCAGGGAGGACTACGAGCAGTACTTC
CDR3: CASSPPGREDYEQYF

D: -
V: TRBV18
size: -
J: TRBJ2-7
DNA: TGTGCCAGCTCACCAAGTGCTGTCTACGAGCAGTACTTC
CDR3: CASSPSAVYEQYF

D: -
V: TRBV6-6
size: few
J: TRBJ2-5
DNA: TGTGCCAGCAGTTACTCCTCATTCCTAAGAGAGACCCAGTACTTC
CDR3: CASSYSSFLRETQYF

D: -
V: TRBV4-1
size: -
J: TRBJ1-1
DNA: TGCGCCAGCAGCCAAGTACAGGGAAATGAAGCTTTCTTT
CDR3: CASSQVQGNEAFF

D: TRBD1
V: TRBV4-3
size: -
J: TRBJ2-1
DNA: TGCGCCAGCAGCCAAGATCAGGGGGCAAATGAGCAGTTCTTC
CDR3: CASSQDQGANEQFF

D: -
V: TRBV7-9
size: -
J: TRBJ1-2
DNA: TGTGCCAGCAGCTTAGACAGCGGACGAAGCTATGGCTACACCTTC
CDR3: CASSLDSGRSYGYTF

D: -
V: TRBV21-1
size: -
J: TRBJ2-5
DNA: TGTGCCAGCAGCAACCCACCACCAACAGGGCAGGAGACCCAGTACTTC
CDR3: CASSNPPPTGQETQYF

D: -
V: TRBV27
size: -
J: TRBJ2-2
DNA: TGTGCCAGCACCCTCCTACGTGGGGACACCGGGGAGCTGTTTTTT
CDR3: CASTLLRGDTGELFF

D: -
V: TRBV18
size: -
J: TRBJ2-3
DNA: TGTGCCAGCTCACCGGACAGCCCAACCAGGGGAAGCACAGATACGCAGTATTTT
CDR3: CASSPDSPTRGSTDTQYF

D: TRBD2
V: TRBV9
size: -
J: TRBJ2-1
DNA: TGTGCCAGCAGCCCACGGGACGGTGAAAGCGGGAGGGCCTACAATGAGCAGTTCTTC
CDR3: CASSPRDGESGRAYNEQFF

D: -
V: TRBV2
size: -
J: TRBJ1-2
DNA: TGTGCCAGCAGCCCTCCTGACGGAAAGAACTATGGCTACACCTTC
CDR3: CASSPPDGKNYGYTF

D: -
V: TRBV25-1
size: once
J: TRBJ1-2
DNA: TGTGCCAGCAGTGCACACCTAGGGAGCTACACCTTC
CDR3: CASSAHLGSYTF

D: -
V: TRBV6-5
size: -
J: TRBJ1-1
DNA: TGTGCCAGCTGCAAGTTCATGAACACTGAAGCTTTCTTT
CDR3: CASCKFMNTEAFF

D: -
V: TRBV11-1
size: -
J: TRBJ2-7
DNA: TGTGCCAGCAGTCTAGGACCCAGCTACGAGCAGTACTTC
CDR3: CASSLGPSYEQYF